Listed here are 9 T cell receptor beta chains from one sample, sequenced in a study of shared clonotypes between healthy human individuals. Here immunoSEQ multiplex PCR was the method, and the copy in TCRdb shows in-frame clones only, minus some. Of roughly 1,600,000 clones detected, 98% to 99% appear once; the ten largest clones hold approximately 0.4%. Sequenced input: naive CD4+ T cells sorted from blood. Subset: CD45RA+ positively selected. The receptors here all came from a man aged 25 to 45 in good health.

The CDR3 nucleotides are TGTGCCAGCAGCCGAGGTGGATACAATGAGCAGTTCTTC. Translating gives CASSRGGYNEQFF. V usage is TRBV7-7 and J usage is TRBJ2-1; D is unresolved. CDR3 length equals 13 residues. Trimming left V 5 bases short and J 4 bases short, with 9 bases between. Germline V gene data show CDR1 as SSHAT and CDR2 as FNYEAQ (reference sequence).

The chain joins TRBV10-3 to TRBJ1-1, with 10 bases matching TRBD1. The CDR3 has 14 amino acids. The V gene end was trimmed by 6 bases and the J gene end by 7 bases; junction bases not matched to a gene: 8. Germline V gene sequence: CDR1 ENHRY, CDR2 SYGVKD. CDR3 DNA: TGTGCCATCAGGCCCGGGACAGGGGAGGTTGAAGCTTTCTTT. Amino acid sequence: CAIRPGTGEVEAFF.

The rearrangement joins TRBV27 to TRBJ2-7; TRBD1 might be the D (6 bases). Looked up from germline, CDR1 is MNHEY and CDR2 is SMNVEV (reference sequence). The CDR3 is made up of 14 amino acids. Deletions cut 3 bases from V and 9 bases from J, with 18 bases between. CDR3 bases: TGTGCCAGCAGTTTCTCGGCAGGGGTTGGTGCGCAGTACTTC. Its protein is CASSFSAGVGAQYF.

This rearrangement joins TRBV5-4 to TRBJ2-5; D gene unclear. In germline, CDR1 is SGHNT, CDR2 YYREEE (reference sequence). The CDR3 is made up of 13 amino acids. V lost 4 bases, J lost 7 bases, and 14 bases lay in between. CDR3: CASSLEDGATQYF. CDR3 nucleotide sequence: TGTGCCAGCAGCCTAGAGGACGGTGCGACCCAGTACTTC.

V gene TRBV29-1 combines with J gene TRBJ2-3; D remains ambiguous. V lost 8 bases to trimming and J lost 6 bases, with 15 bases between them. The CDR3 is made up of 12 amino acids. Germline V CDR1 and CDR2: SQVTM, ANQGSEA. In DNA form, the CDR3 reads TGCAGCATACGCAACGCACCCGATACGCAGTATTTT. Protein product: CSIRNAPDTQYF.

The chain employs TRBV7-2 and TRBJ2-7; D may be TRBD1 (7 bases). The CDR3 spans 12 residues. CDR1 is SGHTA, CDR2 FQGNSA, per germline. V was clipped by 10 bases and J by 2 bases, with 12 bases between them. CDR3 in amino acids: CAIRRGPYEQYF. The CDR3 DNA sequence: TGTGCCATAAGGAGGGGGCCCTACGAGCAGTACTTC.

Of note for this clone: Other DNA sequences within the sample encode an identical CDR3. The chain couples TRBV18 to TRBJ1-1; D is ambiguous. This CDR3 has 14 amino acids. Germline CDR1 and CDR2: KGHSH and LQKENI. Trimming removed 1 base at V and 0 bases at J, with 6 bases between. CDR3 residues: CASSPQRMNTEAFF. As DNA, the CDR3 is TGTGCCAGCTCACCACAGAGAATGAACACTGAAGCTTTCTTT.

The chain links TRBV5-6 to TRBJ2-5; no clear D gene. This CDR3 has 13 residues. Germline V gene data show CDR1 as SGHDT and CDR2 as YYEEEE. Trimming shortened V by 2 bases and J by 5 bases, and 10 bases separated the two germline ends. CDR3 amino acids: CASSFFSGETQYF. The CDR3 region has the DNA TGTGCCAGCAGCTTTTTTTCTGGGGAGACCCAGTACTTC.

V usage is TRBV28 and J usage is TRBJ2-2; D not certain. Germline V gene lookup returns CDR1 MDHEN and CDR2 SYDVKM. This CDR3 has 12 residues. V lost 9 bases and J 1 base, leaving 6 bases between the germline ends. CDR3 in amino acids: CASRWNTGELFF. The CDR3 coding sequence is TGTGCCAGTCGATGGAACACCGGGGAGCTGTTTTTT.